The present entry profiles one T cell receptor (beta chain) with its context. The antigen remains unidentified. The donors, aged about 6 to 95, were healthy Caucasians from Russia. These data belong to a study of blood T cells in healthy people across ages. Next came a second PCR, run for about 7 to 11 cycles, which used a sample-barcoded 5' primer along with a J-beta primer mix. Researchers report that a template-switch adaptor with 12 random nucleotides tagged each cDNA molecule. MiXCR, applied by TCRdb to the 5' RACE reads, yields one record per CDR3 protein. The table lists about 780,000 distinct CDR3 sequences, about 26% of them singletons. Trimming took off 4 bases at V and 2 bases at J, with 9 bases between the two ends. The CDR3 totals 13 residues. The V gene's germline CDR1 is SNHLY and CDR2 FYNNEI. Study findings and constraints: The recorded TCR beta diversity per million T cells decreased in a roughly linear manner with age.

This sample was shared with a second study, whose subject was T cells of mothers and their children. That work states: Overlap measured in related mother-child pairs was slightly, non-significantly higher than in unrelated pairs.

The sequence was obtained from a boy between 5 and 17 years old in good health. The sample taken for sequencing was blood. V is TRBV2 and J is TRBJ2-7; D is uncertain. CDR3 DNA: TGTGCCAGCAGTGTAAACACCGCCTACGAGCAGTACTTC. Its translation is CASSVNTAYEQYF.